This entry lists 22 T cell receptor beta chains sequenced from one sample in a study of T cells in tuberculosis. Assay: immunoSEQ multiplex PCR; the TCRdb copy retains only in-frame clones and omits some. The sample records tens of thousands of clones, about 95% being singletons. Sequenced material: PBMCs. The receptors stem from a donor aged 10-35 years with latent tuberculosis or without tuberculosis infection.

This clone has a handful of counts. The chain links TRBV7-9 to TRBJ1-2; TRBD1 agrees at 9 bases. V trimming: 4 bases; J trimming: 3 bases; junction bases outside the gene matches: 15. The CDR3 sequence is 18 residues long. Germline lookup yields CDR1 SEHNR and CDR2 FQNEAQ (reference sequence). The CDR3: CASSSDRGTGHPYYGYTF. The CDR3 DNA reads TGTGCCAGCAGCTCAGATCGAGGGACAGGGCACCCCTACTATGGCTACACCTTC.

The rearrangement links TRBV11-2 to TRBJ1-3, with D possibly matching TRBD1 (5 bases). This CDR3 comprises 16 residues. V lost 2 bases and J 2 bases, leaving 13 bases between the germline ends. Germline loops: CDR1 SGHAT, CDR2 FQNNGV. The CDR3 region has the DNA TGTGCCAGCAGCTTAACCCCCCGGGGGGCTGGAAACACCATATATTTT. Translation gives CASSLTPRGAGNTIYF.

The V call is TRBV19, the J call TRBJ1-5; 8 bases are a match to TRBD1. Trimming at V came to 4 bases and at J to 0 bases, leaving 23 bases not matched to a gene. Germline V gene sequence: CDR1 LNHDA, CDR2 SQIVND (reference sequence). This CDR3 comprises 22 residues. CDR3 nucleotides: TGTGCCAGTAGTAATGGTTGTATATTCTCACAGGGGGTGTTATATAGCAATCAGCCCCAGCATTTT. This encodes CASSNGCIFSQGVLYSNQPQHF.

J is TRBJ1-2 and V is TRBV6-1; D uncertain. The CDR3 loop spans 16 amino acids. The germline gives CDR1 MNHNS, CDR2 SASEGT. V was trimmed by 1 base and J by 3 bases, leaving 15 bases between them. The DNA of the CDR3 is TGTGCCAGCAGTGAAGAGAGAGGCCCCCGGGACTATGGCTACACCTTC. It translates to CASSEERGPRDYGYTF.

This clone has only one observation. The chain has TRBV11-2 and TRBJ2-1; 8 bases align to TRBD2. J lost 7 bases, V lost 0 bases, and 14 bases had no gene match. The CDR3 totals 18 residues. Germline lookup yields CDR1 SGHAT and CDR2 FQNNGV. The CDR3 bases are TGTGCCAGCAGCTTAGAGGGTAGCGGGGAGGGGCCGAGGAATGAGCAGTTCTTC. Translated, it gives CASSLEGSGEGPRNEQFF.

The genes are TRBV7-2 and TRBJ2-7, with 8 nucleotides matching TRBD2. This CDR3 region has 18 residues. Trimming removed 0 bases from V and 2 bases from J; junction bases left unmatched: 12. Germline values: CDR1 SGHTA, CDR2 FQGNSA. DNA of the CDR3: TGTGCCAGCAGCTTAGCCCTCTCGGTTAGCGGGGTCCCCTACGAGCAGTACTTC. It is translated as CASSLALSVSGVPYEQYF. The full variable domain, completed using reference TRBV7-2 and TRBJ2-7, is GAGVSQSPSNKVTEKGKDVELRCDPISGHTALYWYRQSLGQGLEFLIYFQGNSAPDKSGLPSDRFSAERTGGSVSTLTIQRTQQEDSAVYLCASSLALSVSGVPYEQYFGPGTRLTVT.

The CDR3: CAISDPGQGNNSPLHF. Here the CDR3 DNA reads TGTGCCATCAGTGACCCAGGACAGGGTAATAATTCACCCCTCCACTTT. This chain connects TRBV10-3 to TRBJ1-6; 8 bases are a match to TRBD1. The CDR3 runs to 16 residues. V dropped 3 bases and J dropped 5; count of bases not matched to a gene: 6. Germline values: CDR1 ENHRY, CDR2 SYGVKD.

V gene TRBV7-9 combines with J gene TRBJ2-5; D unclear. Germline CDR1 is SEHNR and CDR2 is FQNEAQ (reference sequence). The CDR3 is 12 amino acids. The V gene lost 4 bases and the J gene lost 7 bases, with 10 bases spanning the gap. CDR3 sequence (DNA): TGTGCCAGCAGCTCTAAGTGGGCGACCCAGTACTTC. It translates to CASSSKWATQYF.

The chain carries TRBV11-3 and TRBJ2-1; D is perhaps TRBD1 (5 bases). V was pared by 2 bases and J by 7 bases, with 9 bases between. Germline V gene data show CDR1 as SGHNT and CDR2 as YENEEA. This CDR3 region has 13 residues. The CDR3 region has the DNA TGTGCCAGCAGCTTACAGGGAATTAATGAGCAGTTCTTC. Amino acids: CASSLQGINEQFF.

The chain links TRBV2 to TRBJ2-7, with a possible D match to TRBD2 (6 bases). The CDR3 is 14 residues long. The V gene's germline CDR1 is SNHLY and CDR2 FYNNEI. Trimming stripped 7 bases from V and 2 bases from J, with 15 bases between. CDR3 residues: CASTPDYRAYEQYF. The CDR3 nucleotides read TGTGCCAGCACCCCGGACTATCGAGCCTACGAGCAGTACTTC.

This chain connects TRBV19 to TRBJ2-1; TRBD1 matches at 7 bases. CDR3 length: 13 amino acids. The V segment lost 8 bases and the J segment 5 bases; nucleotides outside the gene matches: 6. Looked up from germline, CDR1 is LNHDA and CDR2 is SQIVND (reference sequence). The DNA of the CDR3 is TGTGCCAGTGCTCCAGGGGGAAACAATGAGCAGTTCTTC. Translation: CASAPGGNNEQFF.

This chain connects TRBV7-9 to TRBJ1-3, with D tentatively TRBD1 (6 bases). The CDR3 has 14 residues. Per germline, CDR1 SEHNR and CDR2 FQNEAQ (reference sequence). Here the CDR3 reads CAFGQTLSGNTIYF. The CDR3, as DNA: TGTGCATTCGGACAGACCCTCTCTGGAAACACCATATATTTT.

The chain combines TRBV6-5 with TRBJ1-1; D remains ambiguous. The V end was cut by 2 bases, the J end by 1 base, with 5 bases between. Germline V gene data show CDR1 as MNHEY and CDR2 as SVGAGI. This CDR3 is built from 13 residues. Written as DNA, the CDR3 is TGTGCCAGCAGTTACACACCGAACACTGAAGCTTTCTTT. This sequence encodes CASSYTPNTEAFF.

The V gene is TRBV14, the J gene TRBJ1-1; the match to TRBD1 covers 7 bases. This CDR3 has 13 residues. Germline V CDR1 and CDR2: SGHDN, FVKESK. The V segment lost 4 bases and the J segment 4 bases; nucleotides outside the gene matches: 3. CDR3: CASSRNRGTEAFF. The CDR3 region has the DNA TGTGCCAGCAGCCGAAACAGGGGCACTGAAGCTTTCTTT. The full variable domain, completed using reference TRBV14 and TRBJ1-1, is EAGVTQFPSHSVIEKGQTVTLRCDPISGHDNLYWYRRVMGKEIKFLLHFVKESKQDESGMPNNRFLAERTGGTYSTLKVQPAELEDSGVYFCASSRNRGTEAFFGQGTRLTVV.

The gene calls are TRBV2 and TRBJ1-5; the D is unclear. Germline CDR1 and CDR2: SNHLY and FYNNEI. V was pared by 7 bases and J by 5 bases, with 6 bases between. CDR3 length equals 11 residues. The CDR3 loop is CASKGDQPQHF. CDR3 bases: TGTGCCAGCAAAGGAGATCAGCCCCAGCATTTT.

This chain joins TRBV27 and TRBJ1-5; maybe TRBD1 (5 bases). The CDR3 has 13 amino acids. Trimming shortened V by 6 bases and J by 7 bases, and 13 bases separated the two germline ends. Germline-derived CDR1 and CDR2 are MNHEY and SMNVEV (reference sequence). The CDR3 DNA is TGTGCCAGCAGCTTCAGGGAGGGCCAGCCCCAGCATTTT. Residues: CASSFREGQPQHF.

The V and J genes are TRBV5-1 and TRBJ1-1, with D possibly matching TRBD1 (6 bases). The V gene lost 4 bases and the J gene lost 4 bases, with 20 bases spanning the gap. The CDR3 has 16 amino acids. Germline loops: CDR1 SGHRS, CDR2 YFSETQ. The CDR3 sequence: CASSPPGRGRGTEAFF. CDR3 nucleotide sequence: TGCGCCAGCAGCCCACCGGGGCGGGGGCGCGGCACTGAAGCTTTCTTT.

This clone was seen just once. The chain joins TRBV4-2 to TRBJ2-2, with TRBD1 matching over 8 bases. The germline V gene has CDR1 LGHNA and CDR2 YNFKEQ. This CDR3 spans 14 amino acids. Trimming removed 6 bases from V and 2 bases from J; junction bases left unmatched: 2. This chain's CDR3 is CASSGQGNTGELFF. DNA for the CDR3: TGTGCCAGCAGTGGACAGGGCAACACCGGGGAGCTGTTTTTT.

The chain links TRBV5-1 to TRBJ2-3, with TRBD1 matching over 7 bases. This CDR3 comprises 15 residues. V dropped 1 base and J dropped 2; count of bases not matched to a gene: 4. The germline gives CDR1 SGHRS, CDR2 YFSETQ. CDR3 sequence reads: CASSLRGQNTDTQYF. CDR3 nucleotide sequence: TGCGCCAGCAGCTTGAGGGGGCAGAACACAGATACGCAGTATTTT.

This clone was observed once. V usage is TRBV27 and J usage is TRBJ2-3, with D maybe TRBD2 (5 bases). The CDR3 sequence is 17 residues long. The V gene lost 7 bases and the J gene lost 7 bases, with 27 bases spanning the gap. Germline V gene lookup returns CDR1 MNHEY and CDR2 SMNVEV (reference sequence). CDR3 sequence reads: CASNQASGHISANTQYF. CDR3 bases: TGTGCCAGCAACCAAGCGAGCGGTCATATCTCTGCAAATACGCAGTATTTT.

V is TRBV30 and J is TRBJ1-6, with unresolved D. CDR1 and CDR2 (germline): GTSNPN, SVGIG (reference sequence). The germline V and J ends were trimmed by 0 bases and 10 bases, with 13 bases remaining between them. This CDR3 has 14 residues. The CDR3 reads CAWSVEGRSSPLHF. The CDR3 DNA reads TGTGCCTGGAGTGTCGAGGGCCGCAGCTCACCCCTCCACTTT.

The V and J genes are TRBV6-1 and TRBJ1-1; 8 positions match TRBD1. CDR1 is MNHNS and CDR2 is SASEGT in the germline V gene. V gave up 3 bases and J gave up 3 bases; unmatched junction bases: 0. The CDR3 totals 13 residues. CDR3 loop: CASSEDRDTEAFF. The CDR3 nucleotides read TGTGCCAGCAGTGAGGACAGGGACACTGAAGCTTTCTTT.